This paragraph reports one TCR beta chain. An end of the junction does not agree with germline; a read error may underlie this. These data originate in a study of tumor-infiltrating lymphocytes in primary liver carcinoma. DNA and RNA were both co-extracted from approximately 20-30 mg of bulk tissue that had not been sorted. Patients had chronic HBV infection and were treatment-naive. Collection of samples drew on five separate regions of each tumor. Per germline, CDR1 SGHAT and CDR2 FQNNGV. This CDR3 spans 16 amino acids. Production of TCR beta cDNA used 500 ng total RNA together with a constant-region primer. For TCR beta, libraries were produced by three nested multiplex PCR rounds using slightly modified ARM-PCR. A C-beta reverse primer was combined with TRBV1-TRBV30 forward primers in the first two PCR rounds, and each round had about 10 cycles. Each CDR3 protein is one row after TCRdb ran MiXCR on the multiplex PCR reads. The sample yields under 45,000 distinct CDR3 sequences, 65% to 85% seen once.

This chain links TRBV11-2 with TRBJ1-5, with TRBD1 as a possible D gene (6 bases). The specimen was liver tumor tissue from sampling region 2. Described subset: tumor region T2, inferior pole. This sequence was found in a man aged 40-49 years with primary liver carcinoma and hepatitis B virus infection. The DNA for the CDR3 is TGCACCAGCAGCCTAAAAGGGGGACTGACGAATCAGCCCCATCATTTT. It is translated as CTSSLKGGLTNQPHHF. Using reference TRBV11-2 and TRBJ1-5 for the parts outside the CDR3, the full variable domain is EAGVAQSPRYKIIEKRQSVAFWCNPISGHATLYWYQQILGQGPKLLIQFQNNGVVDDSQLPKDRFSAERLKGVDSTLKIQPAKLEDSAVYLCTSSLKGGLTNQPHHFGDGTRLSIL.